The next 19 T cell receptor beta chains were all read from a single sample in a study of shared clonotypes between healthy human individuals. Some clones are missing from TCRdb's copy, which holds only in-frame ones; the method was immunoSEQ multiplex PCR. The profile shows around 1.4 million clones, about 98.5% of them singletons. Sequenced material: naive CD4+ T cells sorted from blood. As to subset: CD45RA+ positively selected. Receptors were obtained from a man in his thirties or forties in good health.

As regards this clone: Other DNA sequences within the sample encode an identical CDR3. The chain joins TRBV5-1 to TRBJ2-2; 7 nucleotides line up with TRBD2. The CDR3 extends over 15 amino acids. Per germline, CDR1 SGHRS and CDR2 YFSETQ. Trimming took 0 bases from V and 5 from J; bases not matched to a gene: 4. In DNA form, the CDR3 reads TGCGCCAGCAGCTTGGCGGCTAGCGGTACCGGGGAGCTGTTTTTT. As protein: CASSLAASGTGELFF.

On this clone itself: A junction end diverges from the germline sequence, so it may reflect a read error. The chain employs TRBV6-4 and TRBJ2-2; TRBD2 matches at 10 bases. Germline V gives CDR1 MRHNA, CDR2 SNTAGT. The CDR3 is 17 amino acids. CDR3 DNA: TGTGTCAGCAGGAGGACTAGCGGAGGGGCGAACACCGGGGAGCTGTTTTTT. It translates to CVSRRTSGGANTGELFF.

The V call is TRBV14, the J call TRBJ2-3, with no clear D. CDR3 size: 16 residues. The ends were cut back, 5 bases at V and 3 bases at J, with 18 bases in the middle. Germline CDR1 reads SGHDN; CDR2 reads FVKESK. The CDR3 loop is CASSSLRHLVTDTQYF. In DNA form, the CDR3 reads TGTGCCAGCAGCTCACTAAGACACCTCGTAACAGATACGCAGTATTTT.

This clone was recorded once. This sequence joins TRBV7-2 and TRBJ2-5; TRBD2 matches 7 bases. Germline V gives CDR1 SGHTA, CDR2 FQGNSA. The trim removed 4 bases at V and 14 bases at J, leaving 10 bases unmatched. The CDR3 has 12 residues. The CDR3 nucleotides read TGTGCCAGCAGCTATCCGGGACTACCATTATACTTC. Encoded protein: CASSYPGLPLYF.

The CDR3 DNA follows: TGTGCCAGCAGCGAGGCCCCTAGCAATCAGCCCCAGCATTTT. Translated: CASSEAPSNQPQHF. The rearrangement uses TRBV9 and TRBJ1-5, with unresolved D. Germline loops: CDR1 SGDLS, CDR2 YYNGEE. V lost 3 bases to trimming and J lost 0 bases, with 7 bases between them. The CDR3 covers 14 residues.

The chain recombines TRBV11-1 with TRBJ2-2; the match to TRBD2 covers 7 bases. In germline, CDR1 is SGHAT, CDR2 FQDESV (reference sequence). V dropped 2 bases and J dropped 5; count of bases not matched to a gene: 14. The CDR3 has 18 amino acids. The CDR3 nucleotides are TGTGCCAGCAGCTTAAGCTTTGCGGGAGCCCGGAGGACCGGGGAGCTGTTTTTT. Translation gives CASSLSFAGARRTGELFF.

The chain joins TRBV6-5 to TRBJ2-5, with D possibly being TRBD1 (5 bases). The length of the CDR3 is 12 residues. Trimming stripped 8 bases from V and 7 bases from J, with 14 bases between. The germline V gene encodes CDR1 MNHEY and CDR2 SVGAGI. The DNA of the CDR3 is TGTGCCAGCTGCCCCCCCCAGGGGACCCAGTACTTC. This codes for CASCPPQGTQYF.

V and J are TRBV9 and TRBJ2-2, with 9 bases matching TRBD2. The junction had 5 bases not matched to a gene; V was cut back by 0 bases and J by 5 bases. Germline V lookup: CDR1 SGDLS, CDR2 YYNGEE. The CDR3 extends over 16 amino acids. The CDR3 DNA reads TGTGCCAGCAGCGTAGCCGGGACTAGCTATACCGGGGAGCTGTTTTTT. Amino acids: CASSVAGTSYTGELFF.

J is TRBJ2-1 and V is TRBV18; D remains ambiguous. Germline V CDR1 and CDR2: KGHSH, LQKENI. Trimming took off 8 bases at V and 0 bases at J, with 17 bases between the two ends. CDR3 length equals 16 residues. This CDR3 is CASTVAPLSSYNEQFF. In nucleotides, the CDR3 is TGTGCCAGCACCGTAGCTCCCCTCTCCTCCTACAATGAGCAGTTCTTC.

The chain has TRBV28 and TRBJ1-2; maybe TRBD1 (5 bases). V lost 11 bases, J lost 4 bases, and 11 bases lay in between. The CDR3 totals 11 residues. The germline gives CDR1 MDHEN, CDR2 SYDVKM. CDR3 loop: CAAGLGYGYTF. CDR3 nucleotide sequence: TGTGCCGCGGGGCTAGGCTATGGCTACACCTTC.

The CDR3 coding sequence is TGCGCCAGCAGCCCGGCCTACGGGGGGGCCGAGACCCAGTACTTC. As protein: CASSPAYGGAETQYF. This chain links TRBV5-1 with TRBJ2-5; 8 nucleotides agree with TRBD2. The CDR3 has 15 amino acids. Germline CDR1 is SGHRS and CDR2 is YFSETQ. Trimming removed 4 bases from V and 5 bases from J; junction bases left unmatched: 10. The entire variable domain, with the rest obtained from reference TRBV5-1 and TRBJ2-5, is as follows: KAGVTQTPRYLIKTRGQQVTLSCSPISGHRSVSWYQQTPGQGLQFLFEYFSETQRNKGNFPGRFSGRQFSNSRSEMNVSTLELGDSALYLCASSPAYGGAETQYFGPGTRLLVL.

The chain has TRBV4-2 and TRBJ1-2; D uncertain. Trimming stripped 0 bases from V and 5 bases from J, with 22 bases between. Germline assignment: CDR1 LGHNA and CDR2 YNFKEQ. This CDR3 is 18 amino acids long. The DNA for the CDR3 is TGTGCCAGCAGCCAAGATCCTGTGGGGTCAGGTGGATCTTATGGCTACACCTTC. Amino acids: CASSQDPVGSGGSYGYTF.

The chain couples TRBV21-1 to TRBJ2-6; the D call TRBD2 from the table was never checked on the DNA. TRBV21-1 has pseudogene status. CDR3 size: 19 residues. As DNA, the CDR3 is TGTGCCAGCAGCAAAGTTAGAGGGCGGTGGACCTCTGGGGCCAACGTCCTGACTTTC. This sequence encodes CASSKVRGRWTSGANVLTF.

CDR3 sequence reads: CASSGTSGPDTQYF. CDR3 nucleotide sequence: TGCGCCAGCAGCGGGACTAGCGGGCCAGATACGCAGTATTTT. The chain couples TRBV5-1 to TRBJ2-3; TRBD2 matches at 12 bases. Trimming cost V 4 bases and J 4 bases; bases outside gene matches: 1. The CDR3 has 14 residues. The germline gives CDR1 SGHRS, CDR2 YFSETQ.

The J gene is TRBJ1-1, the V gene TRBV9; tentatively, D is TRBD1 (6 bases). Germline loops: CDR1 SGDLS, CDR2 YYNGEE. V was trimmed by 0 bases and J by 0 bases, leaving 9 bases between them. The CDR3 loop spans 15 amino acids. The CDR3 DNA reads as TGTGCCAGCAGCGTAGGAGGACAGATGAACACTGAAGCTTTCTTT. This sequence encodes CASSVGGQMNTEAFF. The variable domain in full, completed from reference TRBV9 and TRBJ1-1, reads DSGVTQTPKHLITATGQRVTLRCSPRSGDLSVYWYQQSLDQGLQFLIQYYNGEERAKGNILERFSAQQFPDLHSELNLSSLELGDSALYFCASSVGGQMNTEAFFGQGTRLTVV.

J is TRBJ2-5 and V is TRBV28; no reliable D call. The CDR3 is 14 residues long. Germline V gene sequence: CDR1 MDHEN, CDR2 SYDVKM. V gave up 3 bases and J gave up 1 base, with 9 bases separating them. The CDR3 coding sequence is TGTGCCAGCAGTTTTGGGCCTAGCCAAGAGACCCAGTACTTC. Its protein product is CASSFGPSQETQYF.

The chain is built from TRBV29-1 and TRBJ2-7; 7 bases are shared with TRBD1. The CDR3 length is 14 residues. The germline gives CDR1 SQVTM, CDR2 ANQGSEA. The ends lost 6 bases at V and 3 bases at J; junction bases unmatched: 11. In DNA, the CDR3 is TGCAGCGTCGCAGACAGGGCGAACGTCTACGAGCAGTACTTC. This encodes CSVADRANVYEQYF.

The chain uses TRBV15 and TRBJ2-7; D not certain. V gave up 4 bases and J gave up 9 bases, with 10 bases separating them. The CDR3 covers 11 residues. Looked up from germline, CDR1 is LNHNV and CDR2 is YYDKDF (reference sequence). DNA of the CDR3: TGTGCCACCAGCAATTCGGGTCTGCAGTACTTC. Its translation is CATSNSGLQYF. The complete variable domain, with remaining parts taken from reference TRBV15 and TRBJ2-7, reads DAMVIQNPRYQVTQFGKPVTLSCSQTLNHNVMYWYQQKSSQAPKLLFHYYDKDFNNEADTPDNFQSRRPNTSFCFLDIRSPGLGDTAMYLCATSNSGLQYFGPGTRLTVT.

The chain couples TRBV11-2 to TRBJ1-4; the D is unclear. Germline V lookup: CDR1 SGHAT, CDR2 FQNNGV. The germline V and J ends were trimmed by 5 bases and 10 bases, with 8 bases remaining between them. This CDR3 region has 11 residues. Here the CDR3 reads CASSLLGKLFF. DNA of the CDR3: TGTGCCAGCAGCCTGCTGGGAAAACTGTTTTTT. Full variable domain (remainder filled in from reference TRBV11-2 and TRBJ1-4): EAGVAQSPRYKIIEKRQSVAFWCNPISGHATLYWYQQILGQGPKLLIQFQNNGVVDDSQLPKDRFSAERLKGVDSTLKIQPAKLEDSAVYLCASSLLGKLFFGSGTQLSVL.